The sequence of this T cell receptor (beta chain) was determined in a study of post-analysis software for immune sequencing data. The wider study: Relapsing-remitting, secondary progressive and progressive-relapsing multiple sclerosis were all included among the disease courses. Study-level points and caveats: Patients used roughly five TRBV segments, including TRBV5-6, TRBV5-1 and TRBV20-1, more often than controls.

As regards this clonotype: Its antigen is as yet unknown.

Each TCR beta cDNA library carried unique molecular identifiers. MiXCR, run by TCRdb on the PCR reads, gives a single entry per CDR3 protein. Of 450,000 to 650,000 distinct CDR3 sequences in the sample, 44% are singletons; the top ten hold about 1.8%. V lost 1 base and J lost 8, with 26 bases in between. Germline lookup yields CDR1 SQVTM and CDR2 ANQGSEA. This CDR3 spans 17 amino acids. The sample comprised blood. The genes are TRBV29-1 and TRBJ1-2; unclear D gene. The sequence came from a girl aged 10-17 years with multiple sclerosis. CDR3 amino acids: CSVEGPREGLRTGGYTF. In DNA form, the CDR3 reads TGCAGCGTTGAAGGCCCTCGGGAAGGGCTAAGGACGGGAGGCTACACCTTC.